One TCR beta chain is described in this entry. This table comes from immunoSEQ multiplex PCR, and its TCRdb copy is limited to in-frame clones, with some not included. The profile shows roughly 280,000 clones, approximately 90% of them singletons. The germline gives CDR1 KGHDR, CDR2 SFDVKD. This CDR3 is 15 amino acids long. Trimming took 4 bases from V and 4 from J, leaving 15 bases between them. This sample stems from a study of blood T cell repertoires in COVID-19. Cohort allocation depended upon clinical history that participants reported. The specimen sequenced was PBMCs or T cells enriched from blood (not recorded which). The V call is TRBV24-1, the J call TRBJ2-5; a weak D match, TRBD1 (6 bases). This clonotype was obtained from a woman aged 30 to 39 with acute COVID-19. DNA for the CDR3: TGTGCCACCAGTGAGAGAACCCAAGGGGGAGAGACCCAGTACTTC. It yields the protein CATSERTQGGETQYF.